These 29 T cell receptor beta chains originate from one sample sequenced in a study of technical replicates of blood from several donors. Libraries were prepared by immunoSEQ multiplex PCR; TCRdb keeps only in-frame clonotypes and omits some of them. The sample has 55,000 to 75,000 clones, around 91% seen once. The sequenced sample was PBMCs. The receptors originated from a human donor in good health. Some clones in this sample may be carry-over from other donors' samples.

The chain is built from TRBV5-1 and TRBJ2-5, with 10 bases fitting TRBD2. Germline V gives CDR1 SGHRS, CDR2 YFSETQ. The CDR3 totals 16 residues. V gave up 4 bases and J gave up 2 bases; unmatched junction bases: 8. The CDR3 loop is CASSLGPSGGQETQYF. The CDR3 DNA follows: TGCGCCAGCAGCCTGGGGCCTAGCGGGGGACAAGAGACCCAGTACTTC.

V gene TRBV5-6 combines with J gene TRBJ1-2, with D perhaps matching TRBD1 (5 bases). CDR3 size: 13 residues. V lost 0 bases, J lost 8 bases, and 11 bases lay in between. Germline V gene lookup returns CDR1 SGHDT and CDR2 YYEEEE. The CDR3 spells CASSLEQGHGYTF. DNA of the CDR3: TGTGCCAGCAGCTTGGAGCAGGGCCACGGCTACACCTTC.

The gene calls are TRBV18 and TRBJ2-5; D uncertain. The CDR3 loop spans 12 amino acids. V lost 4 bases to trimming and J lost 5 bases, with 8 bases between them. CDR1 and CDR2 (germline): KGHSH, LQKENI. The CDR3 nucleotides are TGTGCCAGCTCACTCAGAGCGGAGACCCAGTACTTC. Translated, it gives CASSLRAETQYF.

The V call is TRBV9, the J call TRBJ1-4; D is possibly TRBD1 (6 bases). Trimming took off 4 bases at V and 7 bases at J, with 17 bases between the two ends. The CDR3 runs 15 residues. CDR1 and CDR2 from the germline V gene are SGDLS and YYNGEE. CDR3 bases: TGTGCCAGCAGCCCCTCGTGGAACAGGGCTGAAAAACTGTTTTTT. Its translation: CASSPSWNRAEKLFF.

The chain links TRBV6-4 to TRBJ2-5; tentative D call: TRBD2 (5 bases). Trimming removed 10 bases at V and 2 bases at J, with 11 bases between. This CDR3 has 12 residues. CDR1 and CDR2 from the germline V gene are MRHNA and SNTAGT. CDR3 residues: CATVALQETQYF. The DNA of the CDR3 is TGTGCCACCGTAGCGCTACAAGAGACCCAGTACTTC.

J is TRBJ1-2 and V is TRBV30; D gene ambiguous. CDR1 and CDR2 (germline): GTSNPN, SVGIG (reference sequence). V was pared by 3 bases and J by 3 bases, with 8 bases between. The CDR3 totals 12 residues. As DNA, the CDR3 is TGTGCCTGGAGCTATTCTTACTATGGCTACACCTTC. Its protein is CAWSYSYYGYTF.

The chain uses TRBV5-4 and TRBJ2-4, with 7 positions matching TRBD2. V lost 0 bases and J lost 4; bases outside the gene matches: 7. Germline V lookup: CDR1 SGHNT, CDR2 YYREEE (reference sequence). The CDR3 has 16 residues. This CDR3 is CASSLGREWGKNIQYF. The CDR3 DNA follows: TGTGCCAGCAGCTTGGGGCGGGAGTGGGGGAAAAACATTCAGTACTTC. The full variable domain, rest sourced from reference TRBV5-4 and TRBJ2-4, is ETGVTQSPTHLIKTRGQQVTLRCSSQSGHNTVSWYQQALGQGPQFIFQYYREEENGRGNFPPRFSGLQFPNYSSELNVNALELDDSALYLCASSLGREWGKNIQYFGAGTRLSVL.

This clone has more than one count but fewer than ten. V is TRBV4-1 and J is TRBJ2-7, with TRBD1 matching 7 bases. The CDR3 has 15 residues. The germline gives CDR1 MGHRA, CDR2 YSYEKL. V gave up 0 bases and J gave up 3 bases; unmatched junction bases: 5. As DNA, the CDR3 is TGCGCCAGCAGCCAAGATGCCGGGACAGACTACGAGCAGTACTTC. It is translated as CASSQDAGTDYEQYF.

This chain links TRBV6-1 with TRBJ2-7; D uncertain. V lost 2 bases, J lost 6 bases, and 11 bases lay in between. The CDR3 sequence is 13 residues long. Germline V gives CDR1 MNHNS, CDR2 SASEGT. CDR3 in amino acids: CASSELIALEQYF. The CDR3 DNA reads TGTGCCAGCAGTGAACTAATAGCACTCGAGCAGTACTTC.

The gene calls are TRBV23-1 and TRBJ2-2; the match to TRBD1 covers 11 bases. TRBV23-1 is recorded as an ORF, its role being uncertain. The CDR3 is 24 amino acids. After removal of 0 bases from V and 5 bases from J, the junction contained 26 bases not matched to a gene. CDR3 in DNA: TGCGCCAGCAGTCAATCGGAGGACAGGGGGCTGAAAGGGAGAGGGGATGGCTGTACCGGGGAGCTGTTTTTT. Amino acids: CASSQSEDRGLKGRGDGCTGELFF.

This chain joins TRBV12-5 and TRBJ2-7; 11 bases fit TRBD1. V lost 4 bases, J lost 10 bases, and 3 bases stayed unmatched. Per germline, CDR1 LGHNT and CDR2 FRNRAP. The CDR3 is 12 amino acids. DNA for the CDR3: TGTGCTAGTGGTTGGGGGACAGGGGGTCAGTACTTC. This translates into CASGWGTGGQYF.

The J gene is TRBJ2-7, the V gene TRBV4-3, with D perhaps matching TRBD2 (5 bases). V was clipped by 0 bases and J by 0 bases, with 12 bases between them. The CDR3 runs 16 residues. Per germline, CDR1 LGHNA and CDR2 YSLEER. The CDR3, as DNA: TGCGCCAGCAGCCAAGACTTTCCGGGGTCCTCCTACGAGCAGTACTTC. Translated: CASSQDFPGSSYEQYF.

The V gene is TRBV7-2, the J gene TRBJ2-4; D may be TRBD2 (5 bases). There are 14 residues in the CDR3. Germline V gene lookup returns CDR1 SGHTA and CDR2 FQGNSA. V gave up 6 bases and J gave up 3 bases, with 12 bases separating them. The DNA for the CDR3 is TGTGCCAGCAGGGGGTCTGAGGGCAAAAACATTCAGTACTTC. Its translation is CASRGSEGKNIQYF.

This rearrangement joins TRBV15 to TRBJ2-5, with a weak D call TRBD1 (5 bases). CDR1 LNHNV and CDR2 YYDKDF come from the germline V gene (reference sequence). The CDR3 spans 13 residues. V lost 4 bases to trimming and J lost 2 bases, with 8 bases between them. In DNA form, the CDR3 reads TGTGCCACCAGCAAGGGGTTTCAAGAGACCCAGTACTTC. Amino acids: CATSKGFQETQYF.

Here the CDR3 DNA reads TGTGCCAGCAGCGAGGACAGTTCGGGAAACACCATATATTTT. Protein product: CASSEDSSGNTIYF. The rearrangement joins TRBV7-2 to TRBJ1-3; maybe TRBD1 (6 bases). Deletions cut 5 bases from V and 4 bases from J, with 12 bases between. The CDR3 has 14 residues. Germline CDR1 is SGHTA and CDR2 is FQGNSA.

The rearrangement links TRBV5-1 to TRBJ2-7; a weak D match, TRBD1 (6 bases). The CDR3 is made up of 13 amino acids. Germline loops: CDR1 SGHRS, CDR2 YFSETQ. The V end was cut by 3 bases, the J end by 0 bases, with 7 bases between. For the CDR3, the DNA is TGCGCCAGCAGCTGGGACACCTCCTACGAGCAGTACTTC. Residues: CASSWDTSYEQYF.

This clone has just one count. The rearrangement joins TRBV19 to TRBJ1-2; D gene ambiguous. The V gene lost 3 bases and the J gene lost 2 bases, with 7 bases spanning the gap. The CDR3 spans 13 residues. CDR1 is LNHDA, CDR2 SQIVND, per germline (reference sequence). DNA of the CDR3: TGTGCCAGTAGTATCAGGAAAAACTATGGCTACACCTTC. This sequence encodes CASSIRKNYGYTF.

This clone appeared a few times. J is TRBJ1-1 and V is TRBV5-4; D is undetermined. Trimming took 0 bases from V and 0 from J, leaving 6 bases between them. Germline V CDR1 and CDR2: SGHNT, YYREEE (reference sequence). This CDR3 has 14 amino acids. CDR3 sequence: CASSLGGMNTEAFF. CDR3 bases: TGTGCCAGCAGCTTGGGAGGGATGAACACTGAAGCTTTCTTT.

The chain is built from TRBV5-1 and TRBJ2-5; D is unclear. The germline gives CDR1 SGHRS, CDR2 YFSETQ. This CDR3 is built from 16 residues. With 0 bases removed from V and 1 base from J, the gap between germline ends came to 13 bases. The CDR3 loop is CASSLARWSAQETQYF. The CDR3 coding sequence is TGCGCCAGCAGCTTGGCCCGTTGGAGCGCCCAAGAGACCCAGTACTTC.

The rearrangement uses TRBV18 and TRBJ2-2, with D unresolved. Germline V gene sequence: CDR1 KGHSH, CDR2 LQKENI. This CDR3 is 13 amino acids long. V lost 6 bases and J 6 bases, leaving 11 bases between the germline ends. The DNA for the CDR3 is TGTGCCAGCTCGCCCGATGTAGCCGGGGAGCTGTTTTTT. Protein: CASSPDVAGELFF. The variable domain in full, completed from reference TRBV18 and TRBJ2-2, reads NAGVMQNPRHLVRRRGQEARLRCSPMKGHSHVYWYRQLPEEGLKFMVYLQKENIIDESGMPKERFSAEFPKEGPSILRIQQVVRGDSAAYFCASSPDVAGELFFGEGSRLTVL.

This rearrangement joins TRBV5-4 to TRBJ1-5, with 9 bases matching TRBD1. CDR1 and CDR2 from the germline V gene are SGHNT and YYREEE (reference sequence). This CDR3 contains 17 residues. V lost 4 bases and J lost 3; bases outside the gene matches: 11. The CDR3 is CASSGGTGCGNNQPQHF. The CDR3 coding sequence is TGTGCCAGCAGCGGTGGGACAGGGTGCGGCAACAATCAGCCCCAGCATTTT.

The chain employs TRBV2 and TRBJ2-4; no definite D call. The CDR3 sequence is 15 residues long. Trimming took 2 bases from V and 5 from J, leaving 13 bases between them. Germline CDR1 and CDR2: SNHLY and FYNNEI. CDR3 protein: CASSERSGYENIQYF. The CDR3 bases are TGTGCCAGCAGTGAACGATCGGGTTATGAAAACATTCAGTACTTC.

The rearrangement uses TRBV6-1 and TRBJ2-7, with TRBD1 identical over 8 bases. Trimming cost V 8 bases and J 5 bases; bases outside gene matches: 11. Germline CDR1 reads MNHNS; CDR2 reads SASEGT. The CDR3 spans 14 residues. DNA for the CDR3: TGTGCCAGCCGCAGGACAGGGAAGTCGGACGAGCAGTACTTC. Its translation is CASRRTGKSDEQYF.

The V and J genes are TRBV27 and TRBJ1-5; 9 bases line up with TRBD1. CDR1 is MNHEY and CDR2 is SMNVEV in the germline V gene (reference sequence). This CDR3 is built from 16 residues. Unmatched junction bases numbered 10, after V lost 5 bases and J lost 5 bases. The CDR3 is CASSPGTGRGHQPQHF. CDR3 coding DNA: TGTGCCAGCAGTCCCGGGACAGGGCGGGGACATCAGCCCCAGCATTTT.

The gene calls are TRBV7-9 and TRBJ2-5, with D possibly TRBD2 on 6 matching bases. The ends were cut back, 2 bases at V and 2 bases at J, with 21 bases in the middle. This CDR3 is 18 amino acids long. Looked up from germline, CDR1 is SEHNR and CDR2 is FQNEAQ (reference sequence). CDR3 nucleotides: TGTGCCAGCAGCTTAAATGGGTGGGGGGTCGTGTTGCAAGAGACCCAGTACTTC. It specifies CASSLNGWGVVLQETQYF. The variable domain in full, with the rest retrieved from reference TRBV7-9 and TRBJ2-5, is DTGVSQNPRHKITKRGQNVTFRCDPISEHNRLYWYRQTLGQGPEFLTYFQNEAQLEKSRLLSDRFSAERPKGSFSTLEIQRTEQGDSAMYLCASSLNGWGVVLQETQYFGPGTRLLVL.

The rearrangement uses TRBV2 and TRBJ2-5; 11 bases are shared with TRBD1. V lost 10 bases to trimming and J lost 5 bases; unmatched junction nucleotides: 6. Germline-derived CDR1 and CDR2 are SNHLY and FYNNEI. The CDR3 runs 13 residues. The CDR3 spells CATDRDRGETQYF. DNA of the CDR3: TGTGCCACCGACAGGGACAGGGGGGAGACCCAGTACTTC.

This chain uses TRBV21-1 with TRBJ2-5; the table's D call, TRBD2, has no DNA check behind it. TRBV21-1 is labeled a pseudogene. The CDR3 sequence is 16 residues long. The CDR3 region has the DNA TGTGCCAGCACATCATACGGGACTAGCGGGAGGGAGACCCAGTACTTC. Its protein is CASTSYGTSGRETQYF.

This sequence joins TRBV5-4 and TRBJ2-1; a possible D gene is TRBD1 (6 bases). V was trimmed by 4 bases and J by 8 bases, leaving 13 bases between them. Germline-derived CDR1 and CDR2 are SGHNT and YYREEE (reference sequence). This CDR3 is 13 amino acids long. The CDR3 DNA sequence: TGTGCCAGCAGCCAGGGACATCGGGATGAGCAGTTCTTC. This sequence encodes CASSQGHRDEQFF. Supplemented by reference TRBV5-4 and TRBJ2-1, the full variable domain reads ETGVTQSPTHLIKTRGQQVTLRCSSQSGHNTVSWYQQALGQGPQFIFQYYREEENGRGNFPPRFSGLQFPNYSSELNVNALELDDSALYLCASSQGHRDEQFFGPGTRLTVL.

This clone was seen only once. The chain has TRBV10-3 and TRBJ2-7, with TRBD1 identical over 8 bases. CDR3 size: 13 residues. Trimming at V came to 6 bases and at J to 5 bases, leaving 6 bases not matched to a gene. The V gene's germline CDR1 is ENHRY and CDR2 SYGVKD. CDR3 DNA: TGTGCCATCAGGGACAGGGAAGTAGACGAGCAGTACTTC. Amino acids: CAIRDREVDEQYF.